A selection of T cell receptor beta chains follows, all from one sample in a study of T-cell reconstitution after alpha-beta-depleted transplantation in children. TCRdb used MiXCR to reprocess the PCR reads, holding one entry per CDR3 protein. The sample includes some 640,000 distinct CDR3 sequences, 15% to 20% of them seen just once. The sample here was PBMCs from the stem cell graft donor, taken from the stem cell graft. The receptors were sampled from a human donor who donated a stem cell graft to a child with acute myeloid leukemia. The CDR3 runs from the conserved cysteine through the conserved F or W. A D gene is named only where the DNA matches it firmly. A row's size may be missing; if present it is once, few, many or a size class.

v_gene	abundance	d_gene	j_gene	CDR3aa	CDR3nt
TRBV5-6	-	-	TRBJ2-3	CASSLVSGASTDTQYF	TGTGCCAGCAGCTTGGTTTCAGGGGCTAGCACAGATACGCAGTATTTT
TRBV29-1	few	-	TRBJ1-4	CSVSGVVRPEKLFF	TGCAGCGTTTCTGGAGTAGTCCGACCCGAAAAACTGTTTTTT
TRBV10-3	few	-	TRBJ2-6	CAISESGSGANVLTF	TGTGCCATCAGTGAATCTGGCTCTGGGGCCAACGTCCTGACTTTC
TRBV4-3	-	-	TRBJ2-1	CASSPTGGRDYEQFF	TGCGCCAGCAGCCCGACCGGGGGCAGGGACTATGAGCAGTTCTTC
TRBV20-1	many	TRBD1	TRBJ1-5	CSATRTGPNSNQPQHF	TGCAGTGCTACAAGGACAGGGCCTAATAGCAATCAGCCCCAGCATTTT
TRBV20-1	many	TRBD2	TRBJ2-5	CSARRLAGKETQYF	TGCAGTGCTAGGCGACTAGCGGGGAAAGAGACCCAGTACTTC
TRBV7-8	-	-	TRBJ2-2	CASSFFAGELFF	TGTGCCAGCAGCTTTTTCGCCGGGGAGCTGTTTTTT
TRBV18	few	TRBD1	TRBJ2-1	CASSPLRRQGFNEQFF	TGTGCCAGCTCACCACTCCGACGACAGGGGTTCAATGAGCAGTTCTTC
TRBV7-8	many	-	TRBJ2-2	CASNSRVKPGPTNTGELFF	TGTGCCAGCAATAGTAGGGTTAAACCGGGACCAACGAACACCGGGGAGCTGTTTTTT
TRBV5-1	few	TRBD1	TRBJ2-1	CASSLGPLDRLSYNEQFF	TGCGCCAGCAGCCTGGGGCCTCTGGACAGGCTATCCTACAATGAGCAGTTCTTC
TRBV6-6	many	-	TRBJ2-7	CASSYSPYEQYF	TGTGCCAGCAGTTACTCCCCCTACGAGCAGTACTTC
TRBV20-1	many	-	TRBJ1-1	CSAPPPIRTVNTEAFF	TGCAGTGCTCCTCCCCCGATCCGGACGGTGAACACTGAAGCTTTCTTT
TRBV7-2	many	-	TRBJ1-5	CASSLAGQSNQPQHF	TGTGCCAGCAGCTTAGCTGGACAGAGCAATCAGCCCCAGCATTTT
TRBV24-1	few	-	TRBJ2-1	CATSAQTGYNEQFF	TGTGCCACCAGTGCACAAACAGGGTACAATGAGCAGTTCTTC
TRBV2	-	-	TRBJ1-1	CASSNPGTEAFF	TGTGCCAGCAGTAACCCAGGGACTGAAGCTTTCTTT
TRBV21-1	few	-	TRBJ1-5	CASRGTTGGGNQPQHF	TGTGCCAGCAGGGGGACCACAGGGGGCGGCAATCAGCCCCAGCATTTT
TRBV13	many	-	TRBJ2-1	CASSSTRTNEQFF	TGTGCCAGCAGCTCCACTAGAACCAATGAGCAGTTCTTC
TRBV29-1	many	-	TRBJ1-2	CSVDRSGQDYGYTF	TGCAGCGTTGACCGATCGGGACAAGACTATGGCTACACCTTC
TRBV7-9	few	-	TRBJ2-5	CASSTGTGSETQYF	TGTGCCAGCAGCACCGGCACGGGATCGGAGACCCAGTACTTC
TRBV20-1	many	-	TRBJ1-3	CSARVRNSGNTIYF	TGCAGTGCTAGGGTTCGGAACTCTGGAAACACCATATATTTT
TRBV19	-	TRBD2	TRBJ2-5	CASSPRGGEETQYF	TGTGCCAGTAGTCCCCGGGGGGGGGAAGAGACCCAGTACTTC
TRBV10-3	many	TRBD1	TRBJ2-3	CAISDRGTDTQYF	TGTGCCATCTCGGACAGGGGCACAGATACGCAGTATTTT
TRBV7-2	few	-	TRBJ1-1	CASSLVSVRDGETEAFF	TGTGCCAGCAGCTTAGTGTCCGTAAGGGACGGAGAGACTGAAGCTTTCTTT
TRBV20-1	many	TRBD2	TRBJ2-1	CSAERGGSYNEQFF	TGCAGTGCCGAGCGGGGGGGCTCCTACAATGAGCAGTTCTTC